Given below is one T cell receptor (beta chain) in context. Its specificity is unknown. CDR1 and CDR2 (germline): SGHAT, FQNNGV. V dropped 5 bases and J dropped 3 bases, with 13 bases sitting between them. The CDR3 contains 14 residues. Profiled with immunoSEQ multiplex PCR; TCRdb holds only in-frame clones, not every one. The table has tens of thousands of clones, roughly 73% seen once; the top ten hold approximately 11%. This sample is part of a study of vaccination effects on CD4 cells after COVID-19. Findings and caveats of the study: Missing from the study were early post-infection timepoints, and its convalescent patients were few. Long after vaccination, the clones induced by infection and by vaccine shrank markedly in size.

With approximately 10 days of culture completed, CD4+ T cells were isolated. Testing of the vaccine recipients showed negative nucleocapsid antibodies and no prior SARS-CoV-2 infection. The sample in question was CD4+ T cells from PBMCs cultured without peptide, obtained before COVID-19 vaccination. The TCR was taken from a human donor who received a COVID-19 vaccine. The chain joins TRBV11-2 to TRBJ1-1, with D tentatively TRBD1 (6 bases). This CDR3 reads CASSKPGVHTEAFF. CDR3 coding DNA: TGTGCCAGCAGCAAACCAGGGGTGCACACTGAAGCTTTCTTT.